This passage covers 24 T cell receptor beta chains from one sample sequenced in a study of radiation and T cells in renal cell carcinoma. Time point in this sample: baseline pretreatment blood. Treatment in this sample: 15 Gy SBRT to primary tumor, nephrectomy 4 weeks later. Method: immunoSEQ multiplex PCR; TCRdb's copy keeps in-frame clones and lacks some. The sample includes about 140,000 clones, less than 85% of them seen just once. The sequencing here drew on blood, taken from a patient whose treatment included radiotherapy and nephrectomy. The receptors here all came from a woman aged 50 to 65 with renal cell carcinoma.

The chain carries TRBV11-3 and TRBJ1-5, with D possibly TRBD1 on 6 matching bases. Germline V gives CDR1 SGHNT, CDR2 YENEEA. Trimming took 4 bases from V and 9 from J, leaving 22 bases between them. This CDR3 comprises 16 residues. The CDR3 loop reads CASSSHGTWTLWPQHF. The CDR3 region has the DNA TGTGCCAGCAGCTCCCACGGGACATGGACGTTGTGGCCCCAGCATTTT.

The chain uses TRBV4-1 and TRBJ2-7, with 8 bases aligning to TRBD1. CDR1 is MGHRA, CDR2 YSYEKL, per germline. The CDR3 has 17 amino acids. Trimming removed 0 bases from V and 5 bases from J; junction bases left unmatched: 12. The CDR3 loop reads CASSQEPNTGGRNEQYF. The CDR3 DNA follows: TGCGCCAGCAGCCAAGAGCCGAATACAGGGGGAAGGAACGAGCAGTACTTC.

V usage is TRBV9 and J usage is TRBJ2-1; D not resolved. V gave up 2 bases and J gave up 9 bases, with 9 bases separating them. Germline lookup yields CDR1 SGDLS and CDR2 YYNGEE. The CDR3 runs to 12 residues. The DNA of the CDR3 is TGTGCCAGCAGCGTCGGTAGATCTGAGCAGTTCTTC. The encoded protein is CASSVGRSEQFF. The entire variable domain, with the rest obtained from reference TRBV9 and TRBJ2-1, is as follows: DSGVTQTPKHLITATGQRVTLRCSPRSGDLSVYWYQQSLDQGLQFLIQYYNGEERAKGNILERFSAQQFPDLHSELNLSSLELGDSALYFCASSVGRSEQFFGPGTRLTVL.

CDR3 protein: CASSLVEGHGYTF. DNA for the CDR3: TGTGCCAGCAGCTTAGTGGAGGGCCATGGCTACACCTTC. The chain couples TRBV7-9 to TRBJ1-2; D is ambiguous. V lost 1 base and J 6 bases, leaving 9 bases between the germline ends. CDR3 length: 13 residues. The germline V gene encodes CDR1 SEHNR and CDR2 FQNEAQ (reference sequence).

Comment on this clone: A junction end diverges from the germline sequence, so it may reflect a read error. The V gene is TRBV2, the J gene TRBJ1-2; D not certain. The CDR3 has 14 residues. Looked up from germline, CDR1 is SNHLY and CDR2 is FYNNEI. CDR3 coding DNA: TGTGCCAGCAGCGAAGGTAGATCAAACTATGGCTACACCTTC. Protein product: CASSEGRSNYGYTF.

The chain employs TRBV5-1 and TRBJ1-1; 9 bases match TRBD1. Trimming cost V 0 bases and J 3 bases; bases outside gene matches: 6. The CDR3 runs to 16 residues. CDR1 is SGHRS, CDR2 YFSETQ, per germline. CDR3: CASSLGTGAGDTEAFF. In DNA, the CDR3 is TGCGCCAGCAGCTTGGGGACAGGGGCTGGTGACACTGAAGCTTTCTTT. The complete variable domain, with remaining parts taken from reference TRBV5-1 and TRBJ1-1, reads KAGVTQTPRYLIKTRGQQVTLSCSPISGHRSVSWYQQTPGQGLQFLFEYFSETQRNKGNFPGRFSGRQFSNSRSEMNVSTLELGDSALYLCASSLGTGAGDTEAFFGQGTRLTVV.

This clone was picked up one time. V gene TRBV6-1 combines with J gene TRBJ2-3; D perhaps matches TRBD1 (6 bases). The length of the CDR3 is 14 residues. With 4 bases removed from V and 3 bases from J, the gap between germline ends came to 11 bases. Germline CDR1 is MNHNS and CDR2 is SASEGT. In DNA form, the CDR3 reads TGTGCCAGCAGTGGACAGGTTGGGACAGATACGCAGTATTTT. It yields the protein CASSGQVGTDTQYF.

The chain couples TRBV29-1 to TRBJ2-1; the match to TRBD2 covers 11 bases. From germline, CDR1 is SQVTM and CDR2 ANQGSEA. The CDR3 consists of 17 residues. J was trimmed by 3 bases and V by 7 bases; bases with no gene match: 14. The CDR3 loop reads CSALPASGRIDYNEQFF. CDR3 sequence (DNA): TGCAGCGCCCTCCCGGCTAGCGGGAGGATTGACTACAATGAGCAGTTCTTC.

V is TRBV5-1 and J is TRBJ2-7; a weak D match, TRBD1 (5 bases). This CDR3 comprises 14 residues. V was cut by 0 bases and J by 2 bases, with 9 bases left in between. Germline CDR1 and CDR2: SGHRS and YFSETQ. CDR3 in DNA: TGCGCCAGCAGCTTGGAGGGGAAGACCTACGAGCAGTACTTC. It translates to CASSLEGKTYEQYF. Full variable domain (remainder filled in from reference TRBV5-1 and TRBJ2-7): KAGVTQTPRYLIKTRGQQVTLSCSPISGHRSVSWYQQTPGQGLQFLFEYFSETQRNKGNFPGRFSGRQFSNSRSEMNVSTLELGDSALYLCASSLEGKTYEQYFGPGTRLTVT.

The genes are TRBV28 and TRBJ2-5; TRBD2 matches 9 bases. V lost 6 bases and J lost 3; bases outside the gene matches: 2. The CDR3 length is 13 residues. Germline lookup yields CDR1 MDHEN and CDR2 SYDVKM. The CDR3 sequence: CASSRLAEETQYF. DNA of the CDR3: TGTGCCAGCAGCCGACTAGCGGAAGAGACCCAGTACTTC.

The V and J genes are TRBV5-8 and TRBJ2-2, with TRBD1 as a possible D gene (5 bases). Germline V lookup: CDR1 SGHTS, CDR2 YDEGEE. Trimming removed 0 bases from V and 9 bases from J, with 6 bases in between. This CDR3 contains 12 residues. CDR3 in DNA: TGTGCCAGCAGCTTGGACAGGCGGGAGCTGTTTTTT. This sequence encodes CASSLDRRELFF.

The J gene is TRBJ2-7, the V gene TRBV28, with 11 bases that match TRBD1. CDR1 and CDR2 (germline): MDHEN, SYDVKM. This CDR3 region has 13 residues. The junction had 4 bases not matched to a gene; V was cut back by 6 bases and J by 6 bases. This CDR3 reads CASSSGTGGEQYF. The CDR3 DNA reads TGTGCCAGCAGCTCCGGGACAGGGGGCGAGCAGTACTTC.

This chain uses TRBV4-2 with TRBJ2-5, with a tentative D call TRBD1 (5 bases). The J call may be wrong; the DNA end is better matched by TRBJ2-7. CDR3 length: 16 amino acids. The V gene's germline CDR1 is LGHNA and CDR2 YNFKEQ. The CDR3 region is CASSQEVETDAYEQYF. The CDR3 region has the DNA TGTGCCAGCAGCCAAGAAGTTGAGACAGACGCCTACGAGCAGTACTTC.

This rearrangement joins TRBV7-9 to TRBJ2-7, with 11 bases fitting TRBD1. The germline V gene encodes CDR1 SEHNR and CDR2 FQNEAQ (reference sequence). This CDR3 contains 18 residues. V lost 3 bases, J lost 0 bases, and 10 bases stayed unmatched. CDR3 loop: CASSLGQGEGSGSYEQYF. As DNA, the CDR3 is TGTGCCAGCAGCTTGGGACAGGGGGAAGGATCCGGCTCCTACGAGCAGTACTTC.

DNA of the CDR3: TGTGCCATCAGTGAGTCGAATAAATCTGGGGCCAACGTCCTGACTTTC. Translating it yields CAISESNKSGANVLTF. V is TRBV10-3 and J is TRBJ2-6, with D uncertain. The CDR3 is 16 residues long. The V and J ends lost 0 bases and 1 base respectively, with 7 bases between them. Looked up from germline, CDR1 is ENHRY and CDR2 is SYGVKD.

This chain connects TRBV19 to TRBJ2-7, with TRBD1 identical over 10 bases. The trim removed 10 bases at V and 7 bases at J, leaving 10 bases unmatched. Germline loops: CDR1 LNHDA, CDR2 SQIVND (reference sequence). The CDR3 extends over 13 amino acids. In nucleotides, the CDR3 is TGTGCCACTGGACAGGGGGTCATATCGGAGCAGTACTTC. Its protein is CATGQGVISEQYF.

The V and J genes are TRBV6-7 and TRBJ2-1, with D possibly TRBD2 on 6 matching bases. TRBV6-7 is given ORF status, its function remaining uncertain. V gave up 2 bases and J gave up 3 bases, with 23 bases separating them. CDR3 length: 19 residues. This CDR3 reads CASSYQSRYWRADYNEQFF. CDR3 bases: TGTGCCAGCAGTTACCAATCCCGCTACTGGAGGGCCGACTACAATGAGCAGTTCTTC.

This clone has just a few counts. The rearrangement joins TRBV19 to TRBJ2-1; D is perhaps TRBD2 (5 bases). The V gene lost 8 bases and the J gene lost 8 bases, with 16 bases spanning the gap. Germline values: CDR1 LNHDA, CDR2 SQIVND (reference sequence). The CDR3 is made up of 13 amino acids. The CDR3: CASQRRELDEQFF. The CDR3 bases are TGTGCCAGTCAAAGAAGGGAGCTTGATGAGCAGTTCTTC.

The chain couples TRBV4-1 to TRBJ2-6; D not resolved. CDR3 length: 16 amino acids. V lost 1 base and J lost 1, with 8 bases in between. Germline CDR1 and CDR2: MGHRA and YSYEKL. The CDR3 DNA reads TGCGCCAGCAGCCAAGTTAGGGATTCTGGGGCCAACGTCCTGACTTTC. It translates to CASSQVRDSGANVLTF.

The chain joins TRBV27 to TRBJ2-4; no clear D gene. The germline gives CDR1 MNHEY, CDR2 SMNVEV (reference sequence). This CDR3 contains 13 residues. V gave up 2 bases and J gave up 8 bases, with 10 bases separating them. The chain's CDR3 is CASSLNWGHIQYF. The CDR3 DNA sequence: TGTGCCAGCAGTTTAAACTGGGGTCACATTCAGTACTTC.

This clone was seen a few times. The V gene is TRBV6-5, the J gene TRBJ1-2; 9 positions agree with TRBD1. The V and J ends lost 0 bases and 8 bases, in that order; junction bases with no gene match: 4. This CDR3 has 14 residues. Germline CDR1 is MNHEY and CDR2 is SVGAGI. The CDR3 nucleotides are TGTGCCAGCAGTTACTCCACAGGGGGCCGGGGCTACACCTTC. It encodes CASSYSTGGRGYTF.

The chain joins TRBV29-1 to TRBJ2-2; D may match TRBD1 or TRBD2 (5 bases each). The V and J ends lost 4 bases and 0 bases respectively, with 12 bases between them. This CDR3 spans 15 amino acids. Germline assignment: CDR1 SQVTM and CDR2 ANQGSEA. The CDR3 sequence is CSVVYGTANTGELFF. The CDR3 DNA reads TGCAGCGTTGTTTACGGGACGGCGAACACCGGGGAGCTGTTTTTT.

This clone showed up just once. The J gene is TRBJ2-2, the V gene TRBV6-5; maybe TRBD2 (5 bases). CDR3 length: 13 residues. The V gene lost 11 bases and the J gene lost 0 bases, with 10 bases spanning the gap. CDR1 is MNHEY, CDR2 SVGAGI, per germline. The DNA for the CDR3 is TGTGCCCTCGGACTTCCGAACACCGGGGAGCTGTTTTTT. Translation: CALGLPNTGELFF.

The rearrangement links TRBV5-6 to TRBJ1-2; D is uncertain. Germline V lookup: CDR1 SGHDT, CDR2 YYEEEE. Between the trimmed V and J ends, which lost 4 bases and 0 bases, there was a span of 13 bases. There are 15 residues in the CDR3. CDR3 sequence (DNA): TGTGCCAGCAGCCCCATAGGTACAACTAACTATGGCTACACCTTC. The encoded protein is CASSPIGTTNYGYTF.